This entry concerns a single T cell receptor beta chain. The antigen this receptor binds is unknown. No clone much larger than this one lies a single base away; base qualities are absent. TCR beta repertoires were profiled from peripheral blood of approximately 13 young patients with multiple sclerosis to demonstrate the VDJtools post-analysis software. Multiple sclerosis patients were children and adolescents aged 6 to 15 years. The data belong to a study of post-analysis software for immune sequencing data (dated by TCRdb to between 2014 and 2016). Broadly, across the study: Disease courses on record covered relapsing-remitting, secondary progressive and progressive-relapsing multiple sclerosis, though some patients had no subtype annotation. The patient repertoires were compared against approximately ten previously published healthy control repertoires obtained from donors aged roughly 6 to 28 years. A subset of samples was prepared in parallel using single-end sample barcoding, then pooled and co-amplified after Illumina adapter ligation.

V loses 0 bases of germline sequence and J loses 3 bases, and the interval between the two ends is 9 bases. The germline V gene yields LGHNA for CDR1 and YNFKEQ for CDR2. Counted from cysteine to phenylalanine, this CDR3 has 14 amino acids. The entry retains the CDR3 DNA only, 42 bases that are in frame from base 1. The library was made by PCR. TCRdb shows the sequencer as Illumina HiSeq 2500. To reduce PCR and sequencing biases, unique molecular identifiers were built into the TCR beta cDNA libraries. Every 1 to 10 million input T cells yielded some 500,000 cDNA molecules, meaning each molecule approximated one T cell. Patient libraries were prepared and sequenced with the same protocol used for the earlier healthy control dataset. Samples belonging to the same batch were prepared together, multiplexed and sequenced on a shared HiSeq lane. As for the authors' bioinformatics: Raw barcoded reads were processed with MIGEC, discarding single-read molecular identifier groups before consensus assembly and CDR3 extraction. VDJtools was used for post-analysis of the clonotype tables, and diversity was normalized by down-sampling every dataset to the size of the smallest sample. In repertoire overlap clustering, CDR3 amino acid sequences, but not nucleotide sequences, were matched to correct batch-related cross-sample contamination. In TCRdb, the public reads were trimmed at Q25 with fastp and aligned with MiXCR, with productive beta chains retained. Merged by CDR3 protein, the rows form single entries marked with the most common genes and DNA. TCRdb assigned the V and J calls; the authors' analysis was not used. The sample includes roughly 410,000 distinct CDR3 sequences, with 30% to 45% observed a single time. The ten largest clones represent 13% of the sample.

On the study overall, not on this receptor specifically: The multiple sclerosis patient group was slightly younger than the control group. Normalized Chao1 diversity was significantly lower in multiple sclerosis patients than controls, suggesting substantial peripheral T-cell clonal expansion. When samples were clustered directly using the F measure, samples prepared in the same batch co-clustered strongly, which prompted a batch-effect correction. Patients showed significantly higher frequencies than controls for several TRBV segments, among them TRBV5-6, TRBV5-1 and TRBV20-1.

The TCR originated in a girl aged 10-17 years with multiple sclerosis. The chain was built from TRBV4-2 and TRBJ2-7, with the identity of the D gene unclear. The material sequenced was blood. At the DNA level, the sequence is TGTGCCAGCAGCCAAGAAAGGGAAATCTACGAGCAGTACTTC. The encoded protein is CASSQEREIYEQYF.